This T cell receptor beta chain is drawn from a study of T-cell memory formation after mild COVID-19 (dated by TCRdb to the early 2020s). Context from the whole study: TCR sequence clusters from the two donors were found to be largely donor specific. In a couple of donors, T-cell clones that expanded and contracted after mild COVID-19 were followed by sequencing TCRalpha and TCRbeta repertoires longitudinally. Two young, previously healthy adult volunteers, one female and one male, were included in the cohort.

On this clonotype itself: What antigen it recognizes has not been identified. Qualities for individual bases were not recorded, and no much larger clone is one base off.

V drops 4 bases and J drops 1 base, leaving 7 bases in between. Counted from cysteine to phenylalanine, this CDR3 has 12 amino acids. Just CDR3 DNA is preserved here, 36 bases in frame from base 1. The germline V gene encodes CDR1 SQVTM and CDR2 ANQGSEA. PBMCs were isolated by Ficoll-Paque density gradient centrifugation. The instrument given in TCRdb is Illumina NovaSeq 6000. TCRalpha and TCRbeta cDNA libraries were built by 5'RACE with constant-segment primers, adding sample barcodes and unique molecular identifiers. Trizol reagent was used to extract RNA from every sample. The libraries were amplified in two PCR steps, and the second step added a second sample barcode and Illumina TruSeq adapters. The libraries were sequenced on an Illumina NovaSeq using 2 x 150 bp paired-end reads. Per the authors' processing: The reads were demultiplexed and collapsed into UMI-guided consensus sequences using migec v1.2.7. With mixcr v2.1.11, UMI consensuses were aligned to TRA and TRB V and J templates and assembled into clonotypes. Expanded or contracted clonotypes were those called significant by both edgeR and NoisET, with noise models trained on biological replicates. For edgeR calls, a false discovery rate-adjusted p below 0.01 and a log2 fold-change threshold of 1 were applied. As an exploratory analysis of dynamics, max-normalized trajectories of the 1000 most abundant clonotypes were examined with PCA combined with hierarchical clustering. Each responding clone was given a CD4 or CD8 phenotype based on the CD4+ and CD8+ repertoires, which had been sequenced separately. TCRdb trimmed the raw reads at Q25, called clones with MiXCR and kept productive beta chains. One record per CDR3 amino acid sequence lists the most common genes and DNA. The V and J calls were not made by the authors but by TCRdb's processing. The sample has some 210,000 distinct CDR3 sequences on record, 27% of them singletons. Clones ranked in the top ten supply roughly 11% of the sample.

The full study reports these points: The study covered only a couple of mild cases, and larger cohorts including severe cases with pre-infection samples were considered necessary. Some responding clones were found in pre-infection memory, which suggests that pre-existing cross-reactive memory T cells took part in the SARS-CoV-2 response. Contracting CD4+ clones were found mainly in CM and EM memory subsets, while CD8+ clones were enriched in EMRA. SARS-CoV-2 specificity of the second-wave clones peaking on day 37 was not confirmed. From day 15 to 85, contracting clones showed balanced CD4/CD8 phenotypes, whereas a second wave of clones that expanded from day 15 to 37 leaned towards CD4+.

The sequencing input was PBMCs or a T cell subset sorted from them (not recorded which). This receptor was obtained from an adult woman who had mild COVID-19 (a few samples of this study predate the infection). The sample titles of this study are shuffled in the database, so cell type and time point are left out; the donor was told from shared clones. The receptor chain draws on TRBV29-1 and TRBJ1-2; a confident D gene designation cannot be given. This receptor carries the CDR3 CSVVTFNYGYTF. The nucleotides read TGCAGCGTTGTCACGTTTAACTATGGCTACACCTTC. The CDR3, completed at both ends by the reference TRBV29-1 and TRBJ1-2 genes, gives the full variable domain SAVISQKPSRDICQRGTSLTIQCQVDSQVTMMFWYRQQPGQSLTLIATANQGSEATYESGFVIDKFPISRPNLTFSTLTVSNMSPEDSSIYLCSVVTFNYGYTFGSGTRLTVV.